A selection of T cell receptor beta chains follows, all from one sample in a study of blood T cells in healthy people across ages. TCRdb independently ran MiXCR on the 5' RACE reads; one entry per CDR3 protein. The sample gives around 710,000 distinct CDR3 sequences, roughly 41% of which show up once; under 25% is in the top ten. The sample was blood. Receptors were obtained from an older woman in good health. CDR3s include the opening cysteine and the closing phenylalanine or tryptophan. A D gene is named only where the DNA matches it firmly. Some rows mark clone size as missing; the rest say once, few, many or name a class of expanded clone.

TRBV12-5	TRBJ1-6	-	-	CASGLSQGSSPLHF	TGTGCTAGTGGTTTGAGCCAGGGGAGTTCACCCCTCCACTTT
TRBV10-3	TRBJ2-7	-	-	CAISGGEIEYEQYF	TGTGCCATCAGTGGGGGTGAGATCGAGTACGAGCAGTACTTC
TRBV25-1	TRBJ2-1	-	-	CASSERRSSYNEQFF	TGTGCCAGCAGTGAACGACGGAGCTCCTACAATGAGCAGTTCTTC
TRBV4-3	TRBJ2-7	-	-	CASSQQGGDEQYF	TGCGCCAGCAGCCAACAGGGGGGGGACGAGCAGTACTTC
TRBV6-2/TRBV6-3	TRBJ2-1	TRBD2	few	CASSYSTPGLAGRILYNEQFF	TGTGCCAGCAGTTACTCGACCCCGGGACTAGCGGGGAGGATCCTCTACAATGAGCAGTTCTTC
TRBV9	TRBJ2-1	TRBD1	-	CASSVVPGQRSNEQFF	TGTGCCAGCAGCGTAGTGCCGGGACAGAGATCCAATGAGCAGTTCTTC
TRBV25-1	TRBJ1-5	-	-	CASIYPRRSNQPQHF	TGTGCCAGCATCTACCCTAGGCGGAGCAATCAGCCCCAGCATTTT
TRBV6-6	TRBJ1-1	-	-	CASSYSMVQGSNTEAFF	TGTGCCAGCAGTTACTCGATGGTTCAGGGGTCGAACACTGAAGCTTTCTTT
TRBV25-1	TRBJ1-2	-	-	CASMTADRYGYTF	TGTGCCAGCATGACAGCAGACCGTTATGGCTACACCTTC
TRBV7-2	TRBJ1-1	-	few	CASSLAFGRGHTEAFF	TGTGCCAGCAGCTTAGCGTTTGGCAGGGGACACACTGAAGCTTTCTTT
TRBV29-1	TRBJ2-1	TRBD1	many	CSVEQGDDEQFF	TGCAGCGTGGAGCAGGGGGATGATGAGCAGTTCTTC
TRBV24-1	TRBJ1-2	-	-	CATSDAGWGYTF	TGTGCCACCAGTGATGCCGGTTGGGGCTACACCTTC
TRBV28	TRBJ2-6	-	-	CASSSAGQAGANVLTF	TGTGCCAGCAGTAGTGCGGGACAAGCGGGGGCCAACGTCCTGACTTTC
TRBV11-1	TRBJ2-7	-	few	CASSARDWGYEQYF	TGTGCCAGCAGCGCTAGGGATTGGGGTTACGAGCAGTACTTC
TRBV5-1	TRBJ1-4	TRBD1	-	CASTKSGGDEKLFF	TGCGCCAGCACTAAATCAGGGGGGGATGAAAAACTGTTTTTT
TRBV7-9	TRBJ2-7	-	-	CASSFSGEDEQYF	TGTGCCAGCAGCTTCTCAGGGGAGGACGAGCAGTACTTC
TRBV7-9	TRBJ2-1	-	-	CASSLGRGGYEQFF	TGTGCCAGCAGCCTAGGCAGGGGAGGGTATGAGCAGTTCTTC
TRBV7-3	TRBJ2-5	-	-	CASSLSPGAGETQYF	TGTGCCAGCAGCTTAAGCCCAGGGGCTGGGGAGACCCAGTACTTC
TRBV4-2	TRBJ1-1	TRBD1	-	CASSQGYRGFAFF	TGTGCCAGCAGCCAAGGCTACAGGGGGTTTGCTTTCTTT
TRBV7-9	TRBJ2-7	-	-	CASSLVIGGDDKQYF	TGTGCCAGCAGCTTAGTGATAGGGGGTGACGACAAGCAGTACTTC
TRBV6-4	TRBJ2-7	-	-	CASSDWPDHEQYF	TGTGCCAGCAGTGACTGGCCGGATCACGAGCAGTACTTC
TRBV2	TRBJ2-7	TRBD2	few	CASSTAPSGQYF	TGTGCCAGCAGCACCGCCCCTAGCGGGCAGTACTTC
TRBV12-3/TRBV12-4	TRBJ2-7	TRBD2	once	CASSTRLAGGPITAYEQYF	TGTGCCAGCAGTACTCGACTAGCGGGAGGGCCGATAACAGCCTACGAGCAGTACTTC
TRBV10-3	TRBJ1-1	-	-	CAIRGHIYSTGTEAFF	TGTGCCATCAGAGGACACATTTACTCGACGGGCACTGAAGCTTTCTTT
TRBV7-2	TRBJ2-1	TRBD2	once	CASSLQRGRYNEQFF	TGTGCCAGCAGCTTACAGCGGGGACGCTACAATGAGCAGTTCTTC
TRBV5-1	TRBJ2-5	TRBD2	-	CASSTTSGRKTQYF	TGCGCCAGCAGCACGACTAGCGGGAGAAAGACCCAGTACTTC